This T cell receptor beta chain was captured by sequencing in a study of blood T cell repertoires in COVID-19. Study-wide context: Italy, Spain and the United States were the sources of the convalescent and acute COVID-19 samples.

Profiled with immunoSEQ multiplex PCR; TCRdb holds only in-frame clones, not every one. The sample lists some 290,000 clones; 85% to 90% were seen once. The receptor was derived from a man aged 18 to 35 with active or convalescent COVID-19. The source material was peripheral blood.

In DNA form, the CDR3 reads TGCAGTGCCCGACGAGGGTACGAGCAGTACTTC. It specifies CSARRGYEQYF. The chain is built from TRBV20-1 and TRBJ2-7; perhaps TRBD2 as D (5 bases). The CDR3 consists of 11 residues. Looked up from germline, CDR1 is DFQATT and CDR2 is SNEGSKA (reference sequence). Deletions cut 6 bases from V and 4 bases from J, with 10 bases between.